The source of this T cell receptor (beta chain) is a study of blood T cell repertoires in COVID-19. For the study at large: Donors in the United States, Italy and Spain gave samples during acute or convalescent COVID-19. The analysed material was cDNA or gDNA that came from T cells, B-cell-depleted T cells, or PBMCs.

The age range of participants was about 18 to 95 years, with residence in roughly 25 US areas. TCRdb's table, derived via immunoSEQ multiplex PCR, lists solely in-frame clones and lacks some. Of hundreds of thousands of clones listed, 65% to 90% were seen once; the top ten hold 4.5% to 5.5%. This receptor was taken from a woman aged 25 to 39 who had been exposed to COVID-19. The sequenced sample consisted of PBMCs or T cells enriched from blood (not recorded which).

CDR3 DNA sequence: TGCGCCAGCAGCTTTGGCCGCAGGACTAGCGGGGTTGGCAAAACCTACGAGCAGTACTTC. Protein product: CASSFGRRTSGVGKTYEQYF. V usage is TRBV5-1 and J usage is TRBJ2-7, with TRBD2 matching 12 bases. The V segment lost 2 bases and the J segment 2 bases; nucleotides outside the gene matches: 17. CDR3 length equals 20 residues. Per the germline V gene, CDR1 is SGHRS and CDR2 is YFSETQ.